This T cell receptor (beta chain) was observed in a study of control samples from healthy donors and cancer patients. Germline CDR1 is SQVTM and CDR2 is ANQGSEA. Deletions cut 5 bases from V and 0 bases from J, with 10 bases between. The CDR3 totals 14 residues. Assay used: immunoSEQ multiplex PCR; TCRdb lists only in-frame clones, some missing. The sample shows roughly 200,000 clones, 90% to 95% of them seen only once. The sequenced sample was blood. This chain links TRBV29-1 with TRBJ1-4; the D is unclear. The clonotype originates from a man in his thirties or forties in good health. In DNA, the CDR3 is TGCAGCGTTAACTACCGTACAACTAATGAAAAACTGTTTTTT. Translating gives CSVNYRTTNEKLFF. The full variable domain, its missing parts supplied by reference TRBV29-1 and TRBJ1-4, is SAVISQKPSRDICQRGTSLTIQCQVDSQVTMMFWYRQQPGQSLTLIATANQGSEATYESGFVIDKFPISRPNLTFSTLTVSNMSPEDSSIYLCSVNYRTTNEKLFFGSGTQLSVL.